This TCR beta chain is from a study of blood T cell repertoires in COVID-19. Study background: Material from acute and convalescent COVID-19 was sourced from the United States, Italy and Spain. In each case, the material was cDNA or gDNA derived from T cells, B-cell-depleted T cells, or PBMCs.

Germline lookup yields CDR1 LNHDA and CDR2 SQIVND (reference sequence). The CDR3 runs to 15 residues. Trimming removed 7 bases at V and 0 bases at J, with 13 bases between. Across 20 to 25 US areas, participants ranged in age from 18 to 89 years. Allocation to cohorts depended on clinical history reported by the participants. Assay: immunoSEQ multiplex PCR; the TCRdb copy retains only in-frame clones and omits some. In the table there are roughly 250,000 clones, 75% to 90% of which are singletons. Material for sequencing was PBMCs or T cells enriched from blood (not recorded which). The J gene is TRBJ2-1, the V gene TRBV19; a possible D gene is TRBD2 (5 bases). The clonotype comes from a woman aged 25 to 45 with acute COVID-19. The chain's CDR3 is CASTSRGSSYNEQFF. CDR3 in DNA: TGTGCCAGTACCTCCCGGGGTAGCTCCTACAATGAGCAGTTCTTC.